The 3 T cell receptor beta chains below come from one sample, sequenced in a study of OX40 agonist ivuxolimab in advanced cancers. Library construction relied on the immunoSEQ multiplex PCR assay. Entries here come from immuneACCESS through TCRdb and include only in-frame sequences with V and J called. Some clones fail to appear in such tables; in the studies checked, an unresolved V gene covers under half of the shortfall, and the cause of the remainder is unknown. The sample table shows tens of thousands of clones, and 85% to 90% are seen once. The ten top clones hold roughly 28% of the sample. The specimen was CD4+ or CD8+ T cells sorted from blood, collected in a trial of the OX40 agonist ivuxolimab. These TCRs come from an adult with an advanced solid tumor such as melanoma, head and neck, liver or kidney cancer.

V and J are TRBV27 and TRBJ1-1; maybe TRBD1 (5 bases). This CDR3 is 15 amino acids long. Germline loops: CDR1 MNHEY, CDR2 SMNVEV (reference sequence). The ends were cut back, 2 bases at V and 1 base at J, with 11 bases in the middle. CDR3 residues: CASSLSQGRNTEAFF. The CDR3 DNA is TGTGCCAGCAGTTTAAGCCAGGGTCGGAACACTGAAGCTTTCTTT.

The CDR3 is CASSLIARNYGYTF. The CDR3 DNA follows: TGTGCCAGCAGCCTAATCGCCCGAAACTATGGCTACACCTTC. The gene calls are TRBV7-2 and TRBJ1-2, with no clear D. V lost 5 bases and J lost 2, with 12 bases in between. This CDR3 is 14 amino acids long. Per germline, CDR1 SGHTA and CDR2 FQGNSA.

The chain combines TRBV4-1 with TRBJ1-1; tentatively, D is TRBD1 (5 bases). The CDR3 is 15 amino acids. From germline, CDR1 is MGHRA and CDR2 YSYEKL. V was trimmed by 0 bases and J by 4 bases, leaving 12 bases between them. The CDR3 DNA sequence: TGCGCCAGCAGCCAAGACGGCGGGGGTTCCACTGAAGCTTTCTTT. It encodes CASSQDGGGSTEAFF.